Listed here are 23 T cell receptor beta chains from one sample, sequenced in a study of shared clonotypes between healthy human individuals. Sequencing was performed with immunoSEQ multiplex PCR; in TCRdb, only in-frame clones are kept and a portion is missing. The sample gives about 2.4 million clones, approximately 94% of which show up once; roughly 0.39% is in the top ten. Sequenced material: naive CD4+ T cells from PBMCs. Described subset: CD45RA+ positively selected. The receptor source for this set is a man younger than 35 in good health. Some clones in this sample may be carry-over from other donors' samples.

The rearrangement uses TRBV6-1 and TRBJ1-4; TRBD1 agrees at 8 bases. After removal of 6 bases from V and 3 bases from J, the junction contained 6 bases not matched to a gene. Germline CDR1 and CDR2: MNHNS and SASEGT. This CDR3 spans 15 amino acids. In DNA, the CDR3 is TGTGCCAGCAGAACAGGGGGAACGCCTAATGAAAAACTGTTTTTT. It encodes CASRTGGTPNEKLFF.

This rearrangement joins TRBV10-3 to TRBJ1-2, with D possibly TRBD1 on 6 matching bases. The CDR3 extends over 14 amino acids. Germline V gene lookup returns CDR1 ENHRY and CDR2 SYGVKD. Trimming stripped 3 bases from V and 6 bases from J, with 14 bases between. In nucleotides, the CDR3 is TGTGCCATCAGTGAAAACAGGGACTCTGATGGCTACACCTTC. This translates into CAISENRDSDGYTF.

The V call is TRBV7-9, the J call TRBJ2-7; 8 bases agree with TRBD2. Germline V CDR1 and CDR2: SEHNR, FQNEAQ (reference sequence). CDR3 length equals 15 residues. V lost 4 bases, J lost 3 bases, and 8 bases stayed unmatched. DNA of the CDR3: TGTGCCAGCAGCTCCATGGTAGCGGGACTCTACGAGCAGTACTTC. Translating gives CASSSMVAGLYEQYF.

Only one count was recorded for this clone. The rearrangement links TRBV28 to TRBJ2-5; D not certain. CDR3 size: 11 residues. V lost 7 bases to trimming and J lost 7 bases, with 10 bases between them. In germline, CDR1 is MDHEN, CDR2 SYDVKM. In DNA form, the CDR3 reads TGTGCCAGCACACACTTACGGACCCAGTACTTC. This gives the protein CASTHLRTQYF. The whole variable domain, filled in from reference TRBV28 and TRBJ2-5, reads DVKVTQSSRYLVKRTGEKVFLECVQDMDHENMFWYRQDPGLGLRLIYFSYDVKMKEKGDIPEGYSVSREKKERFSLILESASTNQTSMYLCASTHLRTQYFGPGTRLLVL.

This chain links TRBV6-5 with TRBJ2-1, with no clear D. CDR3 length equals 15 residues. Trimming removed 10 bases from V and 0 bases from J, with 16 bases in between. The germline CDR1 and CDR2 sequences are MNHEY and SVGAGI. The CDR3 spells CATLPLGHSYNEQFF. The CDR3 nucleotides read TGTGCCACCTTGCCTCTAGGCCACTCCTACAATGAGCAGTTCTTC.

This chain's CDR3 is CASSLYQGISNQPQHF. The DNA of the CDR3 is TGTGCCAGCAGTTTATATCAGGGAATTAGCAATCAGCCCCAGCATTTT. The chain joins TRBV28 to TRBJ1-5, with D possibly TRBD1 on 5 matching bases. Between the trimmed V and J ends, which lost 1 base and 0 bases, there was a span of 10 bases. Germline-derived CDR1 and CDR2 are MDHEN and SYDVKM. The CDR3 has 16 amino acids.

The chain has TRBV27 and TRBJ2-1, with D maybe TRBD2 (6 bases). V lost 2 bases and J 0 bases, leaving 17 bases between the germline ends. CDR1 is MNHEY, CDR2 SMNVEV, per germline (reference sequence). The CDR3 covers 18 residues. CDR3 protein: CASSLSAGSTYSYNEQFF. The CDR3, as DNA: TGTGCCAGCAGTTTAAGCGCGGGATCAACCTACTCCTACAATGAGCAGTTCTTC.

The chain has TRBV15 and TRBJ2-2, with TRBD2 identical over 12 bases. V was pared by 3 bases and J by 7 bases, with 9 bases of the junction left unmatched. CDR3 length equals 17 residues. Germline values: CDR1 LNHNV, CDR2 YYDKDF (reference sequence). CDR3 sequence: CATSRVWTSGTNGELFF. The CDR3 DNA sequence: TGTGCCACCAGCAGGGTGTGGACTAGCGGGACTAACGGGGAGCTGTTTTTT.

The CDR3 sequence: CASGQTSGNTIYF. CDR3 nucleotides: TGTGCCAGCGGACAGACCTCTGGAAACACCATATATTTT. V is TRBV2 and J is TRBJ1-3; tentative D call: TRBD1 (6 bases). V was cut by 8 bases and J by 0 bases, with 8 bases left in between. This CDR3 is 13 amino acids long. CDR1 SNHLY and CDR2 FYNNEI come from the germline V gene.

The count of this clone is one. This chain connects TRBV20-1 to TRBJ2-3; no definite D call. The CDR3 is 10 residues long. CDR1 and CDR2 from the germline V gene are DFQATT and SNEGSKA (reference sequence). V lost 5 bases, J lost 5 bases, and 5 bases lay in between. The CDR3 nucleotides are TGCAGTGCTTGGGAAGATACGCAGTATTTT. Its translation is CSAWEDTQYF.

This clone was recorded once. The V gene is TRBV6-5, the J gene TRBJ2-7, with 7 bases fitting TRBD2. Germline lookup yields CDR1 MNHEY and CDR2 SVGAGI. The CDR3 extends over 14 amino acids. With V trimmed by 5 bases and J by 3 bases, 7 bases remained unmatched. CDR3 protein: CASSRAGSNYEQYF. The CDR3 DNA reads TGTGCCAGCAGTAGAGCGGGAAGTAACTACGAGCAGTACTTC.

The chain couples TRBV28 to TRBJ2-3; the D call may be TRBD1 or TRBD2 (5 bases each). V was clipped by 1 base and J by 4 bases, with 30 bases between them. CDR3 size: 21 residues. The germline V gene encodes CDR1 MDHEN and CDR2 SYDVKM. The CDR3 DNA reads as TGTGCCAGCAGTTTATTGGGCCATAGGGACCCTCTTACCCTCCGGGCAGATACGCAGTATTTT. Its protein product is CASSLLGHRDPLTLRADTQYF.

The gene calls are TRBV14 and TRBJ1-2; possible D gene TRBD1, 5 bases. The germline V gene encodes CDR1 SGHDN and CDR2 FVKESK. Trimming shortened V by 2 bases and J by 8 bases, and 21 bases separated the two germline ends. The CDR3 sequence is 16 residues long. CDR3 sequence reads: CASSQFGRDVPWGYTF. CDR3 DNA sequence: TGTGCCAGCAGCCAATTTGGCAGGGATGTTCCTTGGGGCTACACCTTC.

The chain is built from TRBV2 and TRBJ2-1; 8 nucleotides match TRBD2. Per germline, CDR1 SNHLY and CDR2 FYNNEI. Trimming took 6 bases from V and 3 from J; bases not matched to a gene: 13. This CDR3 spans 17 amino acids. The CDR3 DNA reads TGTGCCAGCAGGGGGGGTAGCGGGAATTCAGGCTACAATGAGCAGTTCTTC. Protein: CASRGGSGNSGYNEQFF.

V and J are TRBV5-1 and TRBJ2-3; a weak D match, TRBD1 (7 bases). The CDR3 consists of 15 residues. CDR1 is SGHRS and CDR2 is YFSETQ in the germline V gene. Trimming removed 3 bases at V and 3 bases at J, with 14 bases between. The CDR3 region is CASSSSGGSTDTQYF. The CDR3 coding sequence is TGCGCCAGCAGCTCCTCAGGGGGGAGTACAGATACGCAGTATTTT.

This clone came up once. In the same sample, other DNA sequences code for this CDR3. This chain links TRBV6-1 with TRBJ1-1; maybe TRBD1 (5 bases). Trimming took 3 bases from V and 3 from J, leaving 11 bases between them. The CDR3 has 14 amino acids. The germline CDR1 and CDR2 sequences are MNHNS and SASEGT. The DNA for the CDR3 is TGTGCCAGCAGTGATAATAGGGGATACACTGAAGCTTTCTTT. Its translation is CASSDNRGYTEAFF.

The genes are TRBV19 and TRBJ2-5, with 8 nucleotides matching TRBD1. J was trimmed by 5 bases and V by 7 bases; bases with no gene match: 12. Germline CDR1 is LNHDA and CDR2 is SQIVND (reference sequence). This CDR3 spans 15 amino acids. The chain's CDR3 is CASNKRTGRRETQYF. Here the CDR3 DNA reads TGTGCCAGTAACAAGAGGACAGGGCGGAGGGAGACCCAGTACTTC.

The chain is built from TRBV4-3 and TRBJ2-7; 7 bases align to TRBD1. Germline V CDR1 and CDR2: LGHNA, YSLEER. This CDR3 spans 15 amino acids. V shed 1 base and J 3 bases; nucleotides not matched to a gene: 6. CDR3 nucleotides: TGCGCCAGCAGCCAAGGGACAGGAGGCTACTACGAGCAGTACTTC. Translation gives CASSQGTGGYYEQYF.

With respect to this clone: Other DNA sequences in this sample translate to the same CDR3. This chain connects TRBV19 to TRBJ1-1; 11 nucleotides agree with TRBD1. The germline CDR1 and CDR2 sequences are LNHDA and SQIVND (reference sequence). This CDR3 comprises 14 residues. The J segment lost 5 bases and the V segment lost 8 bases, leaving 7 bases of the junction unmatched. The CDR3: CASGLGQGGTEAFF. DNA for the CDR3: TGTGCCAGTGGCCTGGGACAGGGGGGGACTGAAGCTTTCTTT.

J is TRBJ1-4 and V is TRBV14; the match to TRBD1 covers 8 bases. V was clipped by 0 bases and J by 2 bases; unmatched bases: 11. Germline CDR1 is SGHDN and CDR2 is FVKESK. This CDR3 has 19 residues. CDR3 coding DNA: TGTGCCAGCAGCCAAGAAGGGAGGACAGGGAGGGAGACTAATGAAAAACTGTTTTTT. As protein: CASSQEGRTGRETNEKLFF. Full variable domain (rest looked up from reference TRBV14 and TRBJ1-4): EAGVTQFPSHSVIEKGQTVTLRCDPISGHDNLYWYRRVMGKEIKFLLHFVKESKQDESGMPNNRFLAERTGGTYSTLKVQPAELEDSGVYFCASSQEGRTGRETNEKLFFGSGTQLSVL.

The rearrangement uses TRBV28 and TRBJ1-1; 10 nucleotides line up with TRBD1. The CDR3 length is 19 residues. V lost 4 bases and J lost 6; bases outside the gene matches: 20. Per germline, CDR1 MDHEN and CDR2 SYDVKM. The CDR3 loop is CASSYDRLDRGGFIPEAFF. The CDR3 bases are TGTGCCAGCAGTTACGATCGTCTGGACAGGGGGGGTTTCATTCCTGAAGCTTTCTTT.

A note on this clone: Other nucleotide sequences in the sample specify the same CDR3. The chain links TRBV5-1 to TRBJ2-5, with D unclear. The germline V and J ends were trimmed by 0 bases and 1 base, with 7 bases remaining between them. Germline CDR1 and CDR2: SGHRS and YFSETQ. The CDR3 runs to 14 residues. The chain's CDR3 is CASSLVSSQETQYF. The CDR3 DNA is TGCGCCAGCAGCTTGGTTAGCTCCCAAGAGACCCAGTACTTC.

V and J are TRBV7-8 and TRBJ2-7, with D possibly TRBD2 on 5 matching bases. CDR3 length equals 14 residues. Germline CDR1 is SGHVS and CDR2 is FQNEAQ. V lost 4 bases and J lost 4, with 14 bases in between. This CDR3 reads CASSSYTGVYEQYF. CDR3 nucleotide sequence: TGTGCCAGCAGCTCCTACACCGGGGTTTACGAGCAGTACTTC. The entire variable domain, with the rest obtained from reference TRBV7-8 and TRBJ2-7, is as follows: GAGVSQSPRYKVAKRGQDVALRCDPISGHVSLFWYQQALGQGPEFLTYFQNEAQLDKSGLPSDRFFAERPEGSVSTLKIQRTQQEDSAVYLCASSSYTGVYEQYFGPGTRLTVT.